One sample yielded the 17 T cell receptor beta chains listed below, sequenced in a study of hypomethylating agent response in myelodysplastic syndrome. Profiled with immunoSEQ multiplex PCR; TCRdb holds only in-frame clones, not every one. The repertoire holds some 6,200 clones, with roughly 80% as singletons. The sequenced sample was bone marrow, obtained before or after starting hypomethylating agent treatment for myelodysplastic syndrome (not recorded which). Receptors were obtained from a human donor with myelodysplastic syndrome.

This CDR3 is CASTQGLSGNTIYF. CDR3 nucleotides: TGTGCCAGCACCCAGGGACTCTCTGGAAACACCATATATTTT. The chain is built from TRBV6-6 and TRBJ1-3, with D tentatively TRBD1 (5 bases). The CDR3 contains 14 residues. CDR1 and CDR2 (germline): MNHNY, SVGAGI (reference sequence). V was shortened by 7 bases and J by 0 bases, with 10 bases between the two germline ends.

The CDR3 DNA sequence: TGTGCCAGCAGCCAAGGGGGGGGGACGCTACAAGAGACCCAGTACTTC. Amino acid sequence: CASSQGGGTLQETQYF. The chain joins TRBV11-3 to TRBJ2-5; D may be TRBD2 (7 bases). The V gene lost 5 bases and the J gene lost 2 bases, with 18 bases spanning the gap. The CDR3 is made up of 16 amino acids. Germline CDR1 is SGHNT and CDR2 is YENEEA.

V gene TRBV7-9 combines with J gene TRBJ1-2; the D is unclear. This CDR3 has 14 amino acids. V lost 7 bases, J lost 1 base, and 13 bases lay in between. Looked up from germline, CDR1 is SEHNR and CDR2 is FQNEAQ (reference sequence). DNA for the CDR3: TGTGCCAGCAACCCGGGAGCGGGTAACTATGGCTACACCTTC. This codes for CASNPGAGNYGYTF.

This sequence joins TRBV11-2 and TRBJ2-3, with D maybe TRBD1 (5 bases). V dropped 1 base and J dropped 2 bases, with 19 bases sitting between them. Germline V gene data show CDR1 as SGHAT and CDR2 as FQNNGV. The CDR3 is 18 amino acids. CDR3 in amino acids: CASSLGSIGERSTDTQYF. DNA for the CDR3: TGTGCCAGCAGCTTAGGGAGTATAGGGGAAAGGTCCACAGATACGCAGTATTTT.

With respect to this clone: An end of the junction does not agree with germline; a read error may underlie this. J is TRBJ1-4 and V is TRBV2, with unresolved D. Germline V gene sequence: CDR1 SNHLY, CDR2 FYNNEI. The CDR3 loop spans 14 amino acids. CDR3 in amino acids: CASGELATNEKLFF. CDR3 nucleotide sequence: TGTGCCAGCGGTGAATTGGCAACTAATGAAAAACTGTTTTTT.

The rearrangement joins TRBV5-1 to TRBJ1-4, with unresolved D. Germline CDR1 reads SGHRS; CDR2 reads YFSETQ. V was shortened by 5 bases and J by 3 bases, with 14 bases between the two germline ends. CDR3 length: 15 amino acids. The DNA of the CDR3 is TGCGCCAGCAGGGCTACCATTAAATCTAATGAAAAACTGTTTTTT. Residues: CASRATIKSNEKLFF. Variable domain in full (rest from reference TRBV5-1 and TRBJ1-4): KAGVTQTPRYLIKTRGQQVTLSCSPISGHRSVSWYQQTPGQGLQFLFEYFSETQRNKGNFPGRFSGRQFSNSRSEMNVSTLELGDSALYLCASRATIKSNEKLFFGSGTQLSVL.

This chain connects TRBV6-5 to TRBJ1-3; D may be TRBD1 (5 bases). V lost 6 bases, J lost 1 base, and 13 bases lay in between. Germline CDR1 reads MNHEY; CDR2 reads SVGAGI. There are 15 residues in the CDR3. DNA of the CDR3: TGTGCCAGCAGCTTCTCCCGGACATCTGGAAACACCATATATTTT. It specifies CASSFSRTSGNTIYF.

The chain joins TRBV28 to TRBJ1-5; 7 nucleotides match TRBD1. This CDR3 contains 16 residues. In germline, CDR1 is MDHEN, CDR2 SYDVKM. J lost 6 bases, V lost 1 base, and 9 bases had no gene match. CDR3 residues: CASSLSAGGVGQPQHF. CDR3 DNA sequence: TGTGCCAGCAGTTTATCGGCAGGGGGGGTCGGTCAGCCCCAGCATTTT.

Points on this clone: Other DNA sequences in this specimen translate into the identical CDR3. The chain is built from TRBV27 and TRBJ2-7; 11 bases fit TRBD1. The J segment lost 3 bases and the V segment lost 3 bases, leaving 4 bases of the junction unmatched. This CDR3 is built from 15 residues. Germline CDR1 MNHEY, CDR2 SMNVEV (reference sequence). The CDR3 coding sequence is TGTGCCAGCAGTTTTAAGGGACAGGGGGGCTACGAGCAGTACTTC. Encoded protein: CASSFKGQGGYEQYF.

The J gene is TRBJ2-5, the V gene TRBV6-1, with 8 bases lining up with TRBD2. From germline, CDR1 is MNHNS and CDR2 SASEGT. CDR3 length: 16 amino acids. The V gene end was trimmed by 4 bases and the J gene end by 5 bases; junction bases not matched to a gene: 12. The CDR3 bases are TGTGCCAGCAGTGCAAGCCCGGGGGGGTTCGGCGAGACCCAGTACTTC. Protein: CASSASPGGFGETQYF.

This chain links TRBV19 with TRBJ1-5; TRBD1 agrees at 7 bases. Germline V gene sequence: CDR1 LNHDA, CDR2 SQIVND (reference sequence). The CDR3 contains 15 residues. The V segment lost 10 bases and the J segment 3 bases; nucleotides outside the gene matches: 12. The CDR3 DNA is TGTGCCACCCGCCCCGGGACAGAAGTCAATCAGCCCCAGCATTTT. Its translation: CATRPGTEVNQPQHF.

V gene TRBV2 combines with J gene TRBJ1-2; D is undetermined. Looked up from germline, CDR1 is SNHLY and CDR2 is FYNNEI. This CDR3 contains 15 residues. V was pared by 2 bases and J by 8 bases, with 18 bases between. The CDR3 bases are TGTGCCAGCAGTGAACGAAAGAGAAGCCCGGGCGGCTACACCTTC. It encodes CASSERKRSPGGYTF.

The rearrangement links TRBV28 to TRBJ1-5; the D is unclear. Trimming removed 5 bases from V and 6 bases from J, with 14 bases in between. Germline CDR1 reads MDHEN; CDR2 reads SYDVKM. The CDR3 contains 14 residues. CDR3 loop: CASSPKGGRQPQHF. The CDR3 DNA is TGTGCCAGCAGTCCGAAGGGAGGTCGTCAGCCCCAGCATTTT.

V is TRBV4-2 and J is TRBJ1-4, with 8 bases identical to TRBD1. Germline CDR1 and CDR2: LGHNA and YNFKEQ. CDR3 length: 15 amino acids. With V trimmed by 5 bases and J by 6 bases, 8 bases remained unmatched. DNA for the CDR3: TGTGCCAGCAGCGTTTCCGGGACAGGCTATGAAAAACTGTTTTTT. Translated: CASSVSGTGYEKLFF.

The chain employs TRBV20-1 and TRBJ2-3; weak D call: TRBD2 (5 bases). The CDR3 covers 11 residues. The V end lost 3 bases, the J end lost 6 bases, and 7 bases lay between the germline ends. CDR1 is DFQATT, CDR2 SNEGSKA, per germline (reference sequence). The DNA of the CDR3 is TGCAGTGCTAGTACGGGGGATACGCAGTATTTT. This translates into CSASTGDTQYF.

Concerning this clone itself: Mismatch with germline at one junction end may stem from a read error. This chain joins TRBV7-9 and TRBJ2-5; D is possibly TRBD2 (6 bases). This CDR3 spans 11 amino acids. Germline lookup yields CDR1 SEHNR and CDR2 FQNEAQ (reference sequence). DNA of the CDR3: TGTGCCAGCAGCTCCGTCGGGGGAGTTAACTTC. Protein product: CASSSVGGVNF.

This rearrangement joins TRBV7-2 to TRBJ2-3; tentatively, D is TRBD2 (6 bases). From germline, CDR1 is SGHTA and CDR2 FQGNSA. V gave up 4 bases and J gave up 5 bases, with 16 bases separating them. CDR3 length: 15 residues. The CDR3 protein is CASSSSGLGEDTQYF. CDR3 nucleotide sequence: TGTGCCAGCAGCTCGAGCGGGCTAGGGGAAGATACGCAGTATTTT. The full variable domain, with the rest looked up from reference TRBV7-2 and TRBJ2-3, is GAGVSQSPSNKVTEKGKDVELRCDPISGHTALYWYRQSLGQGLEFLIYFQGNSAPDKSGLPSDRFSAERTGGSVSTLTIQRTQQEDSAVYLCASSSSGLGEDTQYFGPGTRLTVL.